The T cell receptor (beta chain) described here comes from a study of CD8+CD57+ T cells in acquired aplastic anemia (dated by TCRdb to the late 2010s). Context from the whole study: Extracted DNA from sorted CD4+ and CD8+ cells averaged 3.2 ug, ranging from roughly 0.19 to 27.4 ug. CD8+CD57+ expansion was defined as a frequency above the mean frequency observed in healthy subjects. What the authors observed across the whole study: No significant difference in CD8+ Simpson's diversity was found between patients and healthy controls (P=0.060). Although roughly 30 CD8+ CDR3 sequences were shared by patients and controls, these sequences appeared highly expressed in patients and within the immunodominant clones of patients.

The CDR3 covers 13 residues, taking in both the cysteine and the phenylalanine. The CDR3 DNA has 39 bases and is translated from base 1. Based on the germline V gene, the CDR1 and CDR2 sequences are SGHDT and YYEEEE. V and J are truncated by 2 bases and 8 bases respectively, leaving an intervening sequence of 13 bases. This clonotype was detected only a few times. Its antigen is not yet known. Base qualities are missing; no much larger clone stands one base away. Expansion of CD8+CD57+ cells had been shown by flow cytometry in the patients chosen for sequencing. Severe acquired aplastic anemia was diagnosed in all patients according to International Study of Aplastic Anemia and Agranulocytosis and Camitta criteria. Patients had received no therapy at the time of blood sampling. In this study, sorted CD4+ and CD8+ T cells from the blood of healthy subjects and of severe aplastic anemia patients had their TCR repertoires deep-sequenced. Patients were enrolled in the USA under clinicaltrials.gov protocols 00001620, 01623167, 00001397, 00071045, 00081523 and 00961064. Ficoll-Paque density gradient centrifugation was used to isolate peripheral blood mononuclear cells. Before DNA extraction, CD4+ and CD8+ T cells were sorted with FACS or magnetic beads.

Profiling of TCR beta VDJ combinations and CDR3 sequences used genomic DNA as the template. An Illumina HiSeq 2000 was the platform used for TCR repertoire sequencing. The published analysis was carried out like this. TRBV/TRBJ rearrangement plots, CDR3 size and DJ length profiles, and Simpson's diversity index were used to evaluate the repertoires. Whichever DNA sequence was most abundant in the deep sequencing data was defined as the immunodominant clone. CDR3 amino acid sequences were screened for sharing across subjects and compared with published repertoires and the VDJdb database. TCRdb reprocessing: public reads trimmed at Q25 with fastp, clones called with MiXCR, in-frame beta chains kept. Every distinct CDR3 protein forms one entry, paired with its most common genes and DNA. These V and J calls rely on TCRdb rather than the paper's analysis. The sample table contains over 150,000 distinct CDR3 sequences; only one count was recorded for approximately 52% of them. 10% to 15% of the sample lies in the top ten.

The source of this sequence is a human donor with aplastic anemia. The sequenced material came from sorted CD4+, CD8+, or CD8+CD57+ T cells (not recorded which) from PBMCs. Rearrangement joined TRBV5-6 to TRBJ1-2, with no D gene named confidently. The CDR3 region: CASSFAGFIGYTF. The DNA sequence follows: TGTGCCAGCAGCTTTGCCGGTTTTATCGGCTACACCTTC.